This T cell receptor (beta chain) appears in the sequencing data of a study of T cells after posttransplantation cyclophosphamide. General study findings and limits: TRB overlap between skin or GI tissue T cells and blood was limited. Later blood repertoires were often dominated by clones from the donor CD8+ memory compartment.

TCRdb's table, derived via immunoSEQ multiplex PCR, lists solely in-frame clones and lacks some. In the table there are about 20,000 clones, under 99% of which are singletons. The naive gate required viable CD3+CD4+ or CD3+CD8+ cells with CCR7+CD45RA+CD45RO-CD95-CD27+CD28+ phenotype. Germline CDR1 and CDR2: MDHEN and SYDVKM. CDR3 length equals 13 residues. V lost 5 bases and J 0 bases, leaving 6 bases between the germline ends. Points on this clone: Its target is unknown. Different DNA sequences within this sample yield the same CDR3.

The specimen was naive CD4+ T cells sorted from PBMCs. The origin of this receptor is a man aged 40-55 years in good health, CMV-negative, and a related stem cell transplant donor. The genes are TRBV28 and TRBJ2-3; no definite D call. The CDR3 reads CASSPPSTDTQYF. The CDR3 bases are TGTGCCAGCAGTCCCCCTAGCACAGATACGCAGTATTTT.